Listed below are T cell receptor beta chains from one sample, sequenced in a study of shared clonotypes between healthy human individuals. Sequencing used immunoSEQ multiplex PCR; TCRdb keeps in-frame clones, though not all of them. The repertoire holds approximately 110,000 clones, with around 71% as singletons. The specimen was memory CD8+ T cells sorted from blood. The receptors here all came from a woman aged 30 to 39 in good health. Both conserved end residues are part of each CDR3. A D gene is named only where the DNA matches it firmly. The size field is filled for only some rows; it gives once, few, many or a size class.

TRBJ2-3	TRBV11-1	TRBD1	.	CASSPPPGTGYADTQYF	TGTGCCAGCAGTCCTCCCCCGGGGACAGGGTACGCAGATACGCAGTATTTT
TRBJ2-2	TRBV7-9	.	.	CASSHGEGELFF	TGTGCCAGCAGCCACGGGGAAGGGGAGCTGTTTTTT
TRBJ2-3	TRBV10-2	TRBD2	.	CAATGAGGADTQYF	TGCGCCGCCACCGGAGCGGGAGGTGCAGATACGCAGTATTTT
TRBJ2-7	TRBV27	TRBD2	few	CASSATSGGASHF	TGTGCCAGCAGTGCGACTAGCGGGGGGGCCTCACACTTC
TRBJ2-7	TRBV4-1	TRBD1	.	CASSPGQGPTYEQYF	TGCGCCAGCAGCCCGGGACAGGGACCGACCTACGAGCAGTACTTC
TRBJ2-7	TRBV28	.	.	CASSFPPHEQYF	TGTGCCAGCAGTTTTCCCCCTCACGAGCAGTACTTC
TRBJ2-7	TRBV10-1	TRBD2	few	CASSESKRESYEQYF	TGCGCCAGCAGTGAGTCTAAGCGGGAGTCCTACGAGCAGTACTTC
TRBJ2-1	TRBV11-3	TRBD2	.	CASSLGTSGFNEQFF	TGTGCCAGCAGCTTGGGGACTAGCGGATTCAATGAGCAGTTCTTC
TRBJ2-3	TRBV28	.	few	CASSLMVGEGDTQYF	TGTGCCAGCAGTTTAATGGTGGGAGAGGGCGATACGCAGTATTTT
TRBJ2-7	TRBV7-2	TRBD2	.	CASSLPGRAAEQYF	TGTGCCAGCAGCTTACCTGGGAGGGCCGCCGAGCAGTACTTC
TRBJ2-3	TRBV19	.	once	CASSIWGTNTDTQYF	TGTGCCAGTAGTATATGGGGGACGAACACAGATACGCAGTATTTT
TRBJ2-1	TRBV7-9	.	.	CASSFDVGVSNEQFF	TGTGCCAGCAGCTTTGATGTAGGGGTCAGCAATGAGCAGTTCTTC
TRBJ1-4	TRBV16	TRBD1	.	CASSKGAYEKLFF	TGTGCCAGCAGCAAGGGGGCCTACGAAAAACTGTTTTTT
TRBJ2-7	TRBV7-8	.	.	CASSQPQGSYEQYF	TGTGCCAGCAGTCAGCCTCAGGGCTCCTACGAGCAGTACTTC
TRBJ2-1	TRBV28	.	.	CASIDSGLNEQFF	TGTGCCAGCATTGACAGTGGTTTGAATGAGCAGTTCTTC
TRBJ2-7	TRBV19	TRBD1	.	CASRPGQDFYEQYF	TGTGCCAGTAGGCCGGGACAGGACTTCTACGAGCAGTACTTC
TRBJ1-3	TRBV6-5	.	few	CASRSGNTIYF	TGTGCCAGCAGGTCTGGAAACACCATATATTTT
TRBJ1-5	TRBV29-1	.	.	CSVQRAENQPQHF	TGCAGCGTCCAAAGGGCGGAAAATCAGCCCCAGCATTTT
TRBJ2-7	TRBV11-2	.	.	CASSQGPTTYEQYF	TGTGCCAGCAGCCAAGGCCCGACGACTTACGAGCAGTACTTC
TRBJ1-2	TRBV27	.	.	CASKKRDDGGYTF	TGTGCCAGCAAAAAACGGGACGACGGGGGCTACACCTTC
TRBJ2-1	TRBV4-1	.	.	CASSQEPNNEQFF	TGCGCCAGCAGCCAAGAACCGAACAATGAGCAGTTCTTC
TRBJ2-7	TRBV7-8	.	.	CASSFGSGRGSEQYF	TGTGCCAGCAGCTTCGGCTCCGGAAGGGGATCCGAGCAGTACTTC
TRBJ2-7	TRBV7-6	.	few	CASSLGHGYEQYF	TGTGCCAGCAGCTTAGGGCACGGGTACGAGCAGTACTTC
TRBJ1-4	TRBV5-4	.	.	CASSLGMDRGEKLFF	TGTGCCAGCAGCTTGGGCATGGATCGGGGGGAAAAACTGTTTTTT
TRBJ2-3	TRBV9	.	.	CASSVGQGDTQYF	TGTGCCAGCAGCGTAGGGCAGGGGGATACGCAGTATTTT
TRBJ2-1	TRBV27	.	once	CASSPHRDSPAPNEQFF	TGTGCCAGCAGTCCCCACCGGGACTCCCCCGCCCCCAATGAGCAGTTCTTC
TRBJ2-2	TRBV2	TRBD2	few	CASLLRGGRGTGELFF	TGTGCCAGCCTATTGAGGGGAGGGCGCGGCACCGGGGAGCTGTTTTTT
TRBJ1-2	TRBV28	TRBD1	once	CASSLTGTGRGYTF	TGTGCCAGCAGTCTTACCGGGACAGGTAGAGGCTACACCTTC
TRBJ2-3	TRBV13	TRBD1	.	CASRGTGGSRDTQYF	TGTGCCAGCAGGGGGACAGGGGGCTCTAGAGATACGCAGTATTTT
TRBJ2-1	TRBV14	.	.	CASSHGTPGNEQFF	TGTGCCAGCAGCCACGGGACCCCGGGGAATGAGCAGTTCTTC
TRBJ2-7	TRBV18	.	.	CASSVDSGYEQYF	TGTGCCAGCTCAGTCGACTCGGGGTACGAGCAGTACTTC